The rows below give T cell receptor beta chains drawn from one sample of a study of T cells in Graves' hyperthyroidism and ophthalmopathy. TCRdb re-analysed the multiplex PCR reads in MiXCR, keeping a single row per CDR3 protein. The sample consists of some 550,000 distinct CDR3 sequences, roughly 16% of them appearing once. The material sequenced was blood. These receptors came from a woman between 35 and 50 years old with Graves' ophthalmopathy. Both conserved end residues are trimmed from each CDR3. Fields, in order: V gene, clone size, CDR3 protein. The size of a clone is reported for some rows only, either as once, few or many, or as a class for expanded clones.

>TRBV28|few
ASSSTRDLGGYT
>TRBV6-1|many
ASSAWEAMNTEAF
>TRBV6-5|many
ASSYSSQGQSTEAF
>TRBV7-4|many
ASSLPEALADTQY
>TRBV9|many
ASSSQKGHLQETQY
>TRBV5-5|few
ASSLSPDLNTEAF
>TRBV3-1|.
ASSLGLGETDTQY
>TRBV20-1|.
SAKRQGEVSPLH
>TRBV10-2|.
ASRPGTGEAF
>TRBV3-1|.
ASSQGGSRANVLT
>TRBV6-1|few
ASSERADGSSPLH
>TRBV30|few
AWRAGTGTYEQY
>TRBV4-2|few
ASSQVGGPGTQY
>TRBV27|many
ASSPGTVYGYT
>TRBV7-9|once
ASSLAGGTQETQY
>TRBV20-1|many
SARYPGGSGRGSYNEQF
>TRBV9|few
ASSTGTATDTQY
>TRBV20-1|.
SAPQALGTGELF
>TRBV29-1|many
SVEGQGDNTQY
>TRBV20-1|many
SARPPGASGSTSGQF
>TRBV5-5|.
ASSLRGWQGNYGYT
>TRBV20-1|many
SARESRRGNQPQH
>TRBV11-2|many
ASSRAGGWDTGELF
>TRBV19|.
ASSNLLGAF
>TRBV28|many
ASSNSPNGPIGEKLF
>TRBV20-1|.
SVPFRPEAF
>TRBV2|many
ASSTYEQY
>TRBV5-1|.
ASSSGTSQMGYEQY
>TRBV28|many
ASYSYGGGYGSYEQY
>TRBV7-9|.
ASSWDREQETQY
>TRBV28|.
ASSSPSGGTGELF
>TRBV28|many
ASSPTGQGNSYEQY
>TRBV7-6|few
ASSSFASSYNEQF
>TRBV28|few
ASSEDFRDYSPLH
>TRBV6-4|.
ASSVEGTAGELF
>TRBV28|many
ASSFASSRTDTQY
>TRBV7-9|many
ASSLNPGPDTQY
>TRBV3-1|many
ASSQAQGNNEQF
>TRBV7-9|many
ASSLQPGDTQY
>TRBV6-5|few
ASSFDRGTYEQY
>TRBV7-2|many
ASRTRDRVLDEQF
>TRBV6-1|few
ASFGTGGTYEQF
>TRBV3-1|many
ASTHRGGRLSGNTIY
>TRBV5-5|few
ASSVRDSPNTEAF
>TRBV28|.
ASSAGQGYYEQY
>TRBV28|once
ASGGLSSTDTQY
>TRBV3-1|few
ASSQGGFHGGEQF
>TRBV6-2/TRBV6-3|few
ASSSPSGGGTEAF
>TRBV3-1|.
ASRQGGDKKLF
>TRBV4-2|.
ASSQGLVAYEQY
>TRBV18|many
ASSPVIVQGGTEAF
>TRBV2|many
ASRWTTNEKLF
>TRBV10-3|few
AINRQVDTEAF
>TRBV6-1|.
ASSEVTSGGKDTQY
>TRBV19|few
ASSGAGGAGTGELF
>TRBV11-2|.
ASSTRLTMADTQY